A selection of T cell receptor beta chains follows, all from one sample in a study of T-cell reconstitution after alpha-beta-depleted transplantation in children. TCRdb processed the PCR reads anew with MiXCR; each CDR3 protein has one entry. The sample has about 980,000 distinct CDR3 sequences, about 31% seen once. Sequenced material: PBMCs, mostly from graft donor cells, taken 360 days after TCRalphabeta/CD19-depleted stem cell transplant. These TCRs come from a boy younger than two who had a stem cell transplant for SCID, so the T cells may come from the graft donor. Each CDR3 is given with its conserved first and last residue. A D gene is named only where the DNA matches it firmly. Some rows mark clone size as missing; the rest say once, few, many or name a class of expanded clone.

d_call | j_call | v_call | clone_size | cdr3_nt | cdr3_aa
TRBD1 | TRBJ1-1 | TRBV19 | . | TGTGCCAGTAGTTTAAACGACGGGACAGGGGTACCTGAAGCTTTCTTT | CASSLNDGTGVPEAFF
. | TRBJ2-7 | TRBV27 | few | TGTGCCAGCAGCGGAAGGGGCACTACTACCTACGAGCAGTACTTC | CASSGRGTTTYEQYF
. | TRBJ2-4 | TRBV4-2 | . | TGTGCCAGCAGCCACGAGACAGGATCTATAGCCAAAAACATTCAGTACTTC | CASSHETGSIAKNIQYF
. | TRBJ2-5 | TRBV4-1 | few | TGCGCCAGCAGCCAAGTCGCAGCCTTAGAGACCCAGTACTTC | CASSQVAALETQYF
. | TRBJ2-7 | TRBV19 | . | TGTGCCAGTAGTTTGTGGGACAACCGAGGCGAGCAGTACTTC | CASSLWDNRGEQYF
. | TRBJ1-1 | TRBV7-9 | . | TGTGCCAGCAGCGACGACGGGGGAAACACTGAAGCTTTTTTT | CASSDDGGNTEAFF
. | TRBJ2-2 | TRBV7-6 | . | TGTGCCAGCAGCCGCTTACCGGGCGGGGAGCTGTTTTTT | CASSRLPGGELFF
. | TRBJ1-1 | TRBV4-1 | once | TGCGCCAGCAGCCAAGGCGCGGCTAACACTGAAGCTTTCTTT | CASSQGAANTEAFF
. | TRBJ2-3 | TRBV6-2/TRBV6-3 | . | TGTGCCAGCAGTTACGGGCCTGGGGGAGGTACGCAGTATTTT | CASSYGPGGGTQYF
. | TRBJ1-2 | TRBV6-5 | . | TGTGCCAGCAGTGACTCTTGGACAATTATAAATGGCTACACCTTC | CASSDSWTIINGYTF
. | TRBJ2-4 | TRBV7-9 | few | TGTGCCAGCAGCCCATCGACAGAGATAAAAAACATTCAGTACTTC | CASSPSTEIKNIQYF
TRBD1 | TRBJ2-1 | TRBV5-6 | . | TGTGCCAGCAGCTTGAGGGACAGGCCATACAATGAGCAGTTCTTC | CASSLRDRPYNEQFF
. | TRBJ2-7 | TRBV4-1 | . | TGCGCCAGCAGCCAAGGAAGGGCCGGAAACTACGAGCAGTACTTC | CASSQGRAGNYEQYF
. | TRBJ2-7 | TRBV7-2 | . | TGTGCCAGCAGCTTCAGTCCTAGGGAGTCCTACGAGCAGTACTTC | CASSFSPRESYEQYF
TRBD1 | TRBJ2-3 | TRBV28 | . | TGTGCCAGCATTGCTTCGGGGACAGGGTACGCAGATACGCAGTATTTT | CASIASGTGYADTQYF
. | TRBJ2-7 | TRBV29-1 | . | TGCAGCGTTGAGGAAAGGACAGGGTGGCGGGGGGAGCAGTACTTC | CSVEERTGWRGEQYF
. | TRBJ2-3 | TRBV10-3 | . | TGTGCCATCAGTGAGCCGGGACGGGAGCTGGGTGATACGCAGTATTTT | CAISEPGRELGDTQYF
TRBD1 | TRBJ2-3 | TRBV5-5 | few | TGTGCCAGCAGCCGGGACAGGCCGGGGGCAGATACGCAGTATTTT | CASSRDRPGADTQYF
. | TRBJ2-2 | TRBV5-1 | few | TGCGCCAGCAGCTTTAGCGGATGGAACACCGGGGAGCTGTTTTTT | CASSFSGWNTGELFF
TRBD1 | TRBJ2-7 | TRBV7-2 | few | TGTGCCAGCAGCTCCCAATCCGGACAGGGGGCTTTC | CASSSQSGQGAF
TRBD2 | TRBJ2-1 | TRBV20-1 | few | TGCAGTGCTAGAGACCCTAGCGGGGGGCCCACTCACTCTTACAATGAGCAGTTCTTC | CSARDPSGGPTHSYNEQFF
. | TRBJ2-5 | TRBV29-1 | few | TGCAGCGTTGAATCCGGGGGAGAGACCCAGTACTTC | CSVESGGETQYF
. | TRBJ2-7 | TRBV24-1 | . | TGTGCCAGCAACAGTGGAAGCTACGAGCAGTACTTC | CASNSGSYEQYF
. | TRBJ1-2 | TRBV20-1 | few | TGCAGTGCTCTACGGGCCCGGGGTGGCTACACCTTC | CSALRARGGYTF
TRBD1 | TRBJ1-2 | TRBV19 | few | TGTGCCAGTAAGGGGACAGCTTATGGCTACACCTTC | CASKGTAYGYTF
TRBD2 | TRBJ2-7 | TRBV12-3/TRBV12-4 | . | TGTGCCAGCAGTTGGGGGACTAGCGGGGGAGTAGGCGAGCAGTACTTC | CASSWGTSGGVGEQYF
TRBD2 | TRBJ2-1 | TRBV11-1 | . | TGTGCCAGCAGCTCCTCTCTTGTAGCGGGGGGGCCAGGATCCTACAATGAGCAGTTCTTC | CASSSSLVAGGPGSYNEQFF
. | TRBJ2-2 | TRBV7-9 | . | TGTGCCAGCAGTTACGGGATGGCAAACACCGGGGAGCTGTTTTTT | CASSYGMANTGELFF
. | TRBJ2-7 | TRBV10-3 | many | TGTGCCATCAGTGATCTGGGGGAGCAGTACTTC | CAISDLGEQYF
TRBD1 | TRBJ2-7 | TRBV11-3 | once | TGTGCCAGCAGCTTAGGGGCAGGGGGTGACTACGAGCAGTACTTC | CASSLGAGGDYEQYF
TRBD1 | TRBJ2-1 | TRBV7-2 | . | TGTGCCAGCAGCCAAGAGACAGGGGGGCCCAGGGAGCAGTTCTTC | CASSQETGGPREQFF
TRBD2 | TRBJ2-7 | TRBV9 | . | TGTGCCAGCAGCGTTAATCAGCGGGACCACGAGCAGTACTTC | CASSVNQRDHEQYF
TRBD1 | TRBJ2-3 | TRBV7-9 | . | TGTGCCAGCAGCTCGCTAGGGACAGGGGTGGCAGATACGCAGTATTTT | CASSSLGTGVADTQYF
. | TRBJ2-5 | TRBV5-1 | many | TGCGCCAGCAGCTTAGGGTGGAAACAAGAGACCCAGTACTTC | CASSLGWKQETQYF
TRBD2 | TRBJ2-5 | TRBV5-4 | few | TGTGCCAGCAGCCGCGGAGCGGGGGAGAGTCTACAAGAGACCCAGTACTTC | CASSRGAGESLQETQYF
. | TRBJ1-2 | TRBV19 | . | TGTGCCAGTAGTAACGAGCGGCGTGGCTACACCTTC | CASSNERRGYTF
TRBD1 | TRBJ2-7 | TRBV28 | . | TGTGCCAGCCTATCGACAGGGATTGACGAGCAGTACTTC | CASLSTGIDEQYF
. | TRBJ2-1 | TRBV2 | . | TGTGCCAGCAGTGACTCGGCCTCGGGGTACAATGAGCAGTTCTTC | CASSDSASGYNEQFF
TRBD1 | TRBJ1-1 | TRBV3-1 | . | TGTGCCAGCAGCCGGGGGACAGGGGGAAAGATGGACACTGAAGCTTTCTTT | CASSRGTGGKMDTEAFF
TRBD2 | TRBJ2-5 | TRBV30 | . | TGTGCCTGGAGGGGAGCGGGAGTTCTGGAGACCCAGTACTTC | CAWRGAGVLETQYF
. | TRBJ2-7 | TRBV12-5 | . | TGTGCTAGTGGTTTGGAGGGTAGCTACGAGCAGTACTTC | CASGLEGSYEQYF